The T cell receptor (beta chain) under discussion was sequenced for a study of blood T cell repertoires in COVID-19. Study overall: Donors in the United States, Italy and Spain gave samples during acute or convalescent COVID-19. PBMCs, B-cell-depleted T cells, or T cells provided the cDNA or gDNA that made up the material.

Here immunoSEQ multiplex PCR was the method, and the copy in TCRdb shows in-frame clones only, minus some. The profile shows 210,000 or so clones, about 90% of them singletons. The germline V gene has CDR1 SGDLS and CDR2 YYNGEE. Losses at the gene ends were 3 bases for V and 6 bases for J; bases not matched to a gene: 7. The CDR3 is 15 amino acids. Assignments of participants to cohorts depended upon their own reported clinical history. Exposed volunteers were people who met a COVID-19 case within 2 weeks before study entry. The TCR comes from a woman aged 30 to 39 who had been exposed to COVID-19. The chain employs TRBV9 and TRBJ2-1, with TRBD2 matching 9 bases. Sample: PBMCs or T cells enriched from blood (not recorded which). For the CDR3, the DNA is TGTGCCAGCAGCGGGGGACTAGCCAGGGGCAATGAGCAGTTCTTC. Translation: CASSGGLARGNEQFF.